This T cell receptor beta chain was recorded in a study of shared clonotypes between healthy human individuals. Every subset's genomic DNA went evenly onto several immunoSEQ plates. Profiled with immunoSEQ multiplex PCR; TCRdb holds only in-frame clones, not every one. The sample carries around 600,000 clones, less than 98% recorded once. V dropped 5 bases and J dropped 8; count of bases not matched to a gene: 8. CDR1 is SEHNR and CDR2 is FQNEAQ in the germline V gene (reference sequence). The CDR3 covers 13 residues. All donors were healthy HIV-negative adults lacking recent acute infections or vaccinations.

This clonotype was obtained from a woman in her 30s in good health. Sequencing input: naive CD4+ T cells sorted from blood. Subset in this sample: CD45RA+ positively selected. The chain has TRBV7-9 and TRBJ1-1, with TRBD1 matching over 7 bases. CDR3 sequence reads: CASSRMDRTEAFF. The DNA of the CDR3 is TGTGCCAGCAGCCGTATGGACAGGACCGAAGCTTTCTTT.